This T cell receptor (beta chain) derives from a study of T cell responses to AZD1222 COVID-19 vaccine. Method: immunoSEQ multiplex PCR; TCRdb's copy keeps in-frame clones and lacks some. This repertoire shows about 54,000 clones, about 88% found once; its top ten account for approximately 10%. About this clone itself: The antigen remains undetermined.

The CDR3 is made up of 16 amino acids. Trimming shortened V by 3 bases and J by 2 bases, and 13 bases separated the two germline ends. The germline gives CDR1 LNHDA, CDR2 SQIVND (reference sequence). Study-wide results and caveats: There were mostly white British donors and more females than males, and clonal diversity was possibly underestimated.

Here the sequenced sample was peripheral blood, taken on day 0 of AZD1222 vaccination. The receptor was isolated from an adult in good health. The chain recombines TRBV19 with TRBJ2-2; D possibly corresponds to TRBD2 (5 bases). The chain's CDR3 is CASSISAGRNTGELFF. The CDR3 coding sequence is TGTGCCAGTAGTATTTCGGCGGGCCGAAACACCGGGGAGCTGTTTTTT.